There are many counts of the clone carrying this T cell receptor (beta chain). Calling Graves' hyperthyroidism stable meant ophthalmopathy did not progress within 18 months. In patients aged 18 to 65, hyperthyroidism was newly diagnosed, with duration under 2 months. Based on clinical symptoms, serum thyroxine and TRAb, thyroid ultrasound and orbital computed tomography, diagnoses were reached. CDR3 length: 16 amino acids. V lost 4 bases and J lost 4; bases outside the gene matches: 11. Per the germline V gene, CDR1 is SGHAT and CDR2 is FQNNGV. The record originates from a study of T cells in Graves' hyperthyroidism and ophthalmopathy. From RNA transcripts, TCR beta CDR3 regions were amplified. TCR CDR3 underwent first-round RT-PCR with the HTBI primer set. TCRdb recomputed calls from the multiplex PCR reads with MiXCR, one row per CDR3 protein. Seen here are around 210,000 distinct CDR3 sequences, about a sixth observed once, and the top ten hold roughly 50%.

Sequencing used blood. This sequence was found in a woman between 50 and 59 years old with Graves' hyperthyroidism. The V call is TRBV11-2, the J call TRBJ1-1; 8 bases match TRBD1. The CDR3: CASSSPSGGAGTEAFF. CDR3 bases: TGTGCCAGCAGCTCACCCTCAGGGGGCGCGGGCACTGAAGCTTTCTTT.